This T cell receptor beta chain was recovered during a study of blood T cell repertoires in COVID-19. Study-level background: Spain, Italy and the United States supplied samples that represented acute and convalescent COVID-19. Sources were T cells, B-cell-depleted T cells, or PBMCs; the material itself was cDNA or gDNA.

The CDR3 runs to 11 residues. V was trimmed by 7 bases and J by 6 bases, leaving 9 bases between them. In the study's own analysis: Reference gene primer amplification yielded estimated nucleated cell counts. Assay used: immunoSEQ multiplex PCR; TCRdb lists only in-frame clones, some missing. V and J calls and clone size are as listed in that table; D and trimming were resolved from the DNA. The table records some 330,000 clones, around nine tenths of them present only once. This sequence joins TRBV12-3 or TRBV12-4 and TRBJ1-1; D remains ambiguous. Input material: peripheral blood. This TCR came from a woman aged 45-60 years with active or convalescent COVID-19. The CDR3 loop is CASIGVSEAFF. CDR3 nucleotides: TGTGCCAGCATAGGAGTTTCTGAAGCTTTCTTT.